The present T cell receptor (beta chain) was sequenced within a study of blood T cell repertoires in COVID-19. About the research overall: The United States, Italy and Spain provided the acute and convalescent COVID-19 samples. T cells, B-cell-depleted T cells, or PBMCs provided the cDNA or gDNA that served as material.

As handled by the study authors: Amplification with reference gene primers provided the estimates of nucleated cell counts. This table comes from immunoSEQ multiplex PCR, and its TCRdb copy is limited to in-frame clones, with some not included. Clone size and V and J calls were adopted from that table, with D and trimming inferred from the DNA. Among tens of thousands of clones listed, over 80% were seen once. Looked up from germline, CDR1 is LGHNA and CDR2 is YSLEER. This CDR3 region has 14 residues. The V and J ends lost 0 bases and 10 bases respectively, with 12 bases between them. The rearrangement uses TRBV4-3 and TRBJ2-2; maybe TRBD2 (5 bases). Sequenced: peripheral blood. This TCR came from an older woman with active or convalescent COVID-19. CDR3 loop: CASSQELPGLELFF. DNA for the CDR3: TGCGCCAGCAGCCAAGAACTCCCAGGACTGGAGCTGTTTTTT.